The rows below give T cell receptor beta chains drawn from one sample of a study of blood T cell repertoires in COVID-19. Some clones are missing from TCRdb's copy, which holds only in-frame ones; the method was immunoSEQ multiplex PCR. The data contain about 220,000 clones, 80% to 90% of them singletons. Material: peripheral blood. The receptors were gathered from a woman aged 60-75 years who had recovered from COVID-19. Both conserved end residues are part of each CDR3. The D gene is left open where the match is weak. Not all rows give a size; the values are once, few, many and, for expanded clones, a class.

J gene: TRBJ2-1
D gene: TRBD2
clone size: -
V gene: TRBV6-2/TRBV6-3
CDR3 DNA: TGTGCCAGCAGTTCCCTGAGGGGGCTAGCGGGGACCGGCTCCTACAATGAGCAGTTCTTC
CDR3 protein: CASSSLRGLAGTGSYNEQFF

J gene: TRBJ1-2
D gene: TRBD1
clone size: -
V gene: TRBV5-1
CDR3 DNA: TGCGCCAGCGGACCGGGACAGTACTATGGCTACACCTTC
CDR3 protein: CASGPGQYYGYTF

J gene: TRBJ2-1
D gene: TRBD2
clone size: -
V gene: TRBV2
CDR3 DNA: TGTGCCCGCTCAAGGGGAGGGTCCTCGGGTGATGAGCAGTTCTTC
CDR3 protein: CARSRGGSSGDEQFF

J gene: TRBJ2-1
D gene: TRBD2
clone size: -
V gene: TRBV4-3
CDR3 DNA: TGCGCCAGCAGCCCCCTCCGGGGGGGTGAGCAGTTCTTC
CDR3 protein: CASSPLRGGEQFF

J gene: TRBJ1-4
D gene: -
clone size: -
V gene: TRBV14
CDR3 DNA: TGTGCCAGCAGCCATCGAAGGGGGTCGGCTAATGAAAAACTGTTTTTT
CDR3 protein: CASSHRRGSANEKLFF

J gene: TRBJ2-5
D gene: -
clone size: -
V gene: TRBV9
CDR3 DNA: TGTGCCAGCAGCGTAGATGGTAGCGTAGAGACCCAGTACTTC
CDR3 protein: CASSVDGSVETQYF

J gene: TRBJ1-6
D gene: TRBD1
clone size: -
V gene: TRBV19
CDR3 DNA: TGTGCCAGTAGTATCGGGGGACAGGGGCCGTCGAGCTCCTATAATTCACCCCTCCACTTT
CDR3 protein: CASSIGGQGPSSSYNSPLHF

J gene: TRBJ2-1
D gene: -
clone size: -
V gene: TRBV19
CDR3 DNA: TGTGCCAGTAGTATCGGCTGGGGCCTTCGGGATGAGCAGTTCTTC
CDR3 protein: CASSIGWGLRDEQFF

J gene: TRBJ2-7
D gene: -
clone size: -
V gene: TRBV6-5
CDR3 DNA: TGTGCCAGCAGTCCTCAGGGGCGGACAACCTACGAGCAGTACTTC
CDR3 protein: CASSPQGRTTYEQYF

J gene: TRBJ2-2
D gene: -
clone size: -
V gene: TRBV7-6
CDR3 DNA: TGTGCCAGCAGCTTAGCGTTCCAGGGGCGGTACGGGGAGCTGTTTTTT
CDR3 protein: CASSLAFQGRYGELFF

J gene: TRBJ2-3
D gene: -
clone size: -
V gene: TRBV5-4
CDR3 DNA: TGTGCCAGCAGCTACCCAGAGGGCAGGGGCATGGATACGCAGTATTTT
CDR3 protein: CASSYPEGRGMDTQYF

J gene: TRBJ1-2
D gene: -
clone size: -
V gene: TRBV9
CDR3 DNA: TGTGCCAGCAGCTTACAGGGTAGGAACTATGGCTACACCTTC
CDR3 protein: CASSLQGRNYGYTF

J gene: TRBJ2-2
D gene: TRBD1
clone size: -
V gene: TRBV7-3
CDR3 DNA: TGTGCCAGCAGCTTAATTGCGGGGCAGGGGGCCTCCGGGGAGCTGTTTTTT
CDR3 protein: CASSLIAGQGASGELFF

J gene: TRBJ2-1
D gene: -
clone size: -
V gene: TRBV9
CDR3 DNA: TGTGCCAGCAGCGTAGAAGGGGTAGATGGCAATGAGCAGTTCTTC
CDR3 protein: CASSVEGVDGNEQFF

J gene: TRBJ2-1
D gene: -
clone size: -
V gene: TRBV3-1/TRBV3-2
CDR3 DNA: TGTGCCAGCAGCCAAGCCGCCGGAGGTTACAATGAGCAGTTCTTC
CDR3 protein: CASSQAAGGYNEQFF

J gene: TRBJ2-1
D gene: TRBD2
clone size: -
V gene: TRBV7-8
CDR3 DNA: TGTGCCAGCAGACCGAGACTAGCGGGGGGCCTTTCCTACAATGAGCAGTTCTTC
CDR3 protein: CASRPRLAGGLSYNEQFF

J gene: TRBJ2-7
D gene: -
clone size: few
V gene: TRBV3-1/TRBV3-2
CDR3 DNA: TGTGCCAGCAGCCAAGGTCGGCAGGGGAAGTACGAGCAGTACTTC
CDR3 protein: CASSQGRQGKYEQYF